This T cell receptor beta chain was identified in a study of blood T cell repertoires in COVID-19 (dated by TCRdb to 2018 to 2021). With regard to the full study: Samples covering the acute and convalescent phases of COVID-19 were provided by collaborators in the United States, Italy and Spain. The prospective study material was composed of cDNA or gDNA derived from T cells, B-cell-depleted T cells, or PBMCs. Subjects who had been exposed to COVID-19, were actively infected with it, or had recovered from it provided the deeply sampled blood TCRbeta repertoires that made up the dataset. A freely available public database, intended as a resource for researchers studying the immune response to SARS-CoV-2, is where the repertoires were released. The samples were drawn from the first 160 participants of the ongoing ImmuneRACE study and from about 1,200 subjects provided by 6 global collaborators. The sample metadata nearly always contained a de-identified subject ID, COVID-19 status, age in years and sex. Where available, HLA class I and class II types were taken from metadata supplied by the sample provider and were not determined by assay-based typing. What the authors observed across the whole study: The quantity of clinical and demographic metadata differed by source and by participant and was supplied without curation.

Whole blood was collected in K2EDTA tubes by collaborating institutions according to the institutions' own protocols. Collaborator samples were shipped for TCRbeta analysis as frozen whole blood, isolated PBMCs, or DNA extracted from either sample type. Reading the germline V gene gives CDR1 SGHTA and CDR2 FQGNSA. V gives up 6 bases and J gives up 4 bases, and the segment between their germline ends measures 21 bases. From the cysteine up to the phenylalanine, the CDR3 has a length of 16 residues. Kept here is only the CDR3 DNA, which spans 48 bases and is read in frame from base 1. The immunoSEQ Assay, a bias-controlled multiplex PCR, was used to amplify TCRbeta CDR3 regions from genomic DNA. The original pipeline was this. Nucleated cell counts per sample were estimated from amplification of reference gene primers within the assay. To quantify the absolute abundance of each unique TCRbeta CDR3 rearrangement, sequence reads were collapsed and filtered. For each sample, productive Simpson clonality was calculated as the square root of Simpson's diversity index across productive rearrangements. Held by TCRdb, this immuneACCESS table contains in-frame sequences only and omits some clones. Under half of the omission traces to an unresolved V gene where checked; the cause of the rest is unknown. V, J and clone size derive from that table, while D and trimming were established from the DNA sequence. The table for this sample lists tens of thousands of clones; around nine tenths of them were counted only once. The ten top clones hold 7% to 9% of the sample.

To note about this clone: Its cognate antigen has yet to be identified. The record has no base qualities; no much larger clone is one base away.

The chain employs TRBV7-2 and TRBJ1-1; TRBD1 is a possible D gene, resting on 5 matching bases. The sequenced sample was peripheral blood. The clonotype was recovered from a human donor in a cohort sampled during active COVID-19. The bases read TGTGCCAGCAGAAACGACCCGGCAGTTAGGGGCACTGAAGCTTTCTTT. This codes for CASRNDPAVRGTEAFF.